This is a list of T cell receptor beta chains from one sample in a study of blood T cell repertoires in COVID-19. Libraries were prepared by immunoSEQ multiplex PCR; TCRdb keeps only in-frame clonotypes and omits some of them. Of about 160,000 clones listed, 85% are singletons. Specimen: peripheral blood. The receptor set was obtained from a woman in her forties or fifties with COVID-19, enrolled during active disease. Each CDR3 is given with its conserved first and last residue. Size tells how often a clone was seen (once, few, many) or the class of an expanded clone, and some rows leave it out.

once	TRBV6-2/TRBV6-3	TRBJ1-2	CASSSRGGNGYTF
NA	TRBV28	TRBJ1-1	CASSSGQAWNTEAFF
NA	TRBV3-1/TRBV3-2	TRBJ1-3	CASSQVGRDSGNTIYF
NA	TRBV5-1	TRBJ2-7	CASSLQGINEQYF
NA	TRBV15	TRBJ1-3	CATSRTGTGTRRGNTIYF
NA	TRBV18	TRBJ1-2	CASSPPEYGYTF
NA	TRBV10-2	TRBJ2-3	CASVLTSGVADTQYF
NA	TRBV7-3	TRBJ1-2	CASSPGQGRDGYTF
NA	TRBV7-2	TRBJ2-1	CASSSTSVTYNEQFF
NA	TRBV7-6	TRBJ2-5	CASSLGALRGETQYF
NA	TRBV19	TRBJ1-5	CASSDTGQGQPQHF
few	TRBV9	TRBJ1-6	CASSASTGGNSPLHF
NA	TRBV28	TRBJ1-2	CASSPSGVNYGYTF
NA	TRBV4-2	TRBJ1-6	CASRKDMSYNSPLYF
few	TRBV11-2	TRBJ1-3	CASSLGRENTIYF
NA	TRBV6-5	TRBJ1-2	CASSYLQGNGYTF
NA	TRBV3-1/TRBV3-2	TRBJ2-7	CASSPARPGGFEQYF